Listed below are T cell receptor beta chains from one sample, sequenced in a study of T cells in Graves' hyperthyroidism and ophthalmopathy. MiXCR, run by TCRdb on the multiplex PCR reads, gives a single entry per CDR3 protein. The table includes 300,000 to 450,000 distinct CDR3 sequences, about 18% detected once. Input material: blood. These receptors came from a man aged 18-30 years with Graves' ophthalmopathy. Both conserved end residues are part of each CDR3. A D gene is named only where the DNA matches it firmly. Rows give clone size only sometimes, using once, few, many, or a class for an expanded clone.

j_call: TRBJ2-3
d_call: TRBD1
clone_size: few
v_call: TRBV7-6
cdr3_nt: TGTGCCAGCAGCTTACCCAGGGGGAACACAGATACGCAGTATTTT
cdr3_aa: CASSLPRGNTDTQYF

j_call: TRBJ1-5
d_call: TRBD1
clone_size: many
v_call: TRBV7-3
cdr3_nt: TGTGCCAGCAGCTTCAGGACAGGCGCGCCACCTCAGCCCCAGCATTTT
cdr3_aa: CASSFRTGAPPQPQHF

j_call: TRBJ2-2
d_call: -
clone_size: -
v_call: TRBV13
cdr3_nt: TGTGCCAGCAGCCTTGAACAGGGAGGTTCCGGGGAGCTGTTTTTT
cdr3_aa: CASSLEQGGSGELFF

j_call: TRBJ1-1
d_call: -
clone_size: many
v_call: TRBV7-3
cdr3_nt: TGTGCCAGCAGCTTACAAGCGAACACTGAAGCTTTCTTT
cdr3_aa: CASSLQANTEAFF

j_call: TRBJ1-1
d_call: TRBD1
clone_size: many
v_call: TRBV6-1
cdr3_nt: TGTGCCAGCAGTGAAACAGGACAGGGGGCGCCGGAGGCTTTCTTT
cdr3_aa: CASSETGQGAPEAFF

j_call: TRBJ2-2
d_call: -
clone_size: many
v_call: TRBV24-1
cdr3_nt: TGTGCCACCAGTGACACAGGAGGGGAATTGGCCGGGGAGCTGTTTTTT
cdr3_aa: CATSDTGGELAGELFF

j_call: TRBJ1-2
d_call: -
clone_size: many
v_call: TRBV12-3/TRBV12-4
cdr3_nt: TGTGCCAGCAGCCCGGGTCCTAACTATGGCTACACCTTC
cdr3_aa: CASSPGPNYGYTF

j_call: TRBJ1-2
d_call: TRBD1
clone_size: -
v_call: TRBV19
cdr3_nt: TGTGCCAGTAGTATAGATCTCGGTGACAGGGGGTCTGGCTACACCTTC
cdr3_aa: CASSIDLGDRGSGYTF

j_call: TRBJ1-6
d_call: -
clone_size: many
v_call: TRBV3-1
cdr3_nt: TGTGCCAGCAGCCAAGGGGGGTCACCCCTCCACTTT
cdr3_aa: CASSQGGSPLHF

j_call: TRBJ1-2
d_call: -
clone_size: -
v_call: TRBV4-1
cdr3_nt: TGCGCCAGCAGCCAGTCAAACGACAGGCTTCAGGGTGGCTACACCTTC
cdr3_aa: CASSQSNDRLQGGYTF

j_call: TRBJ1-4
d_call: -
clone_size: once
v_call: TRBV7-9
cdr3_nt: TGTGCCAGCAGCTTAGCGGGGGGAGCGTTTGAAAAACTGTTTTTT
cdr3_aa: CASSLAGGAFEKLFF

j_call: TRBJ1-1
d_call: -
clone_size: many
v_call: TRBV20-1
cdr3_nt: TGCAGTGCTAGAGTGAGGACACCGAACACTGAAGCTTTCTTT
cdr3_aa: CSARVRTPNTEAFF

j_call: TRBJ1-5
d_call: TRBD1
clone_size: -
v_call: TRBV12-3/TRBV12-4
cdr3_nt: TGTGCCAGCAGTTTAGCGTCCCGGACAGGGGGCGGCAATCAGCCCCAGCATTTT
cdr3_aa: CASSLASRTGGGNQPQHF

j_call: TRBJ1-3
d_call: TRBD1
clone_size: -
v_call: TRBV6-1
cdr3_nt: TGTGCCAGCAGTTACGGGACAGGGGATACGGACACCATATATTTT
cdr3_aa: CASSYGTGDTDTIYF

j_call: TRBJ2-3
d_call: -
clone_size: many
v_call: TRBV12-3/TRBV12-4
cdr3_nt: TGTGCCAGCAGTTTAGCGGGGGGCCCTAGCACAGATACGCAGTATTTT
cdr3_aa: CASSLAGGPSTDTQYF

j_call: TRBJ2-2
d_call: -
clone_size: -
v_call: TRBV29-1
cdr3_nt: TGCAGCGTGGCACACAGCACCGGGGAGCTGTTTTTT
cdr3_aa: CSVAHSTGELFF

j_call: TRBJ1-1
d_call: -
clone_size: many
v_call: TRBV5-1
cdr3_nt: TGCGCCAGCAGCCCCAGGGAGGGGCTGAACACTGAAGCTTTCTTT
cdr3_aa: CASSPREGLNTEAFF

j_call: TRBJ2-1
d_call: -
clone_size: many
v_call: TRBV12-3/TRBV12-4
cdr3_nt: TGTGCCAGCAGTCGGCAGAGCTCCTACAATGAGCAGTTCTTC
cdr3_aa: CASSRQSSYNEQFF

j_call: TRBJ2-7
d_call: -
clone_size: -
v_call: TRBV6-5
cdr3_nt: TGTGCCAGCAGTTACAACGGCTACGAGCAGTACTTC
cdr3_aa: CASSYNGYEQYF

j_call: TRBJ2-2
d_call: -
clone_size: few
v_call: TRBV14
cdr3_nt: TGTGCCAGCAGCCAAGCGTGGGGCGGGCCCAACGCCGGGGAGCTGTTTTTT
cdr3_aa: CASSQAWGGPNAGELFF

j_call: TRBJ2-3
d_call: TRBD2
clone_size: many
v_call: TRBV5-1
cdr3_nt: TGCGCCAGCAGCTTGAATCTAGCGGGGGGGGATACGCAGTATTTT
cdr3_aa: CASSLNLAGGDTQYF

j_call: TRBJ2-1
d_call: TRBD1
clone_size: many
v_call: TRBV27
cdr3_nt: TGTGCCAGCAGTTCCCTCATCCCGGGACAGGTCCGCCGAGGTGAGCAGTTCTTC
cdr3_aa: CASSSLIPGQVRRGEQFF

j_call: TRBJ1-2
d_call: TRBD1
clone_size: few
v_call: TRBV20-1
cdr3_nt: TGCAGTGCCCATTCCGGGACAGGAGAAGCTAACTATGGCTACACCTTC
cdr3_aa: CSAHSGTGEANYGYTF

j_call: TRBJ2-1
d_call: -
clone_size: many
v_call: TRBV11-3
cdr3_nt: TGTGCCAGCAGCTCAGGGTGGTCCGGATACAATGAGCAGTTCTTC
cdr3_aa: CASSSGWSGYNEQFF

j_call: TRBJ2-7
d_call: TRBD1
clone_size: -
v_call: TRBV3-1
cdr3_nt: TGTGCCAGCAGCCAAGATAAGGGACAGCACTACGAGCAGTACTTC
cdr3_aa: CASSQDKGQHYEQYF

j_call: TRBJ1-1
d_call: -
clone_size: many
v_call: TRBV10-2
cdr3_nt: TGCGCCAGCAGTCCAGACTGGGACACTGAAGCTTTCTTT
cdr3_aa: CASSPDWDTEAFF

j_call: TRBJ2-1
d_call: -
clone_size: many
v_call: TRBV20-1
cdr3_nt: TGCAGTGCTAGAGTATATGGACCACAGGGCAATGAGCAGTTCTTC
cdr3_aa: CSARVYGPQGNEQFF

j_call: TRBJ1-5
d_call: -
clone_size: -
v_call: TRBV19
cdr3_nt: TGTGCCAGTAGTATAACTAGCAATCGGCCCCAGCATTTT
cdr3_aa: CASSITSNRPQHF

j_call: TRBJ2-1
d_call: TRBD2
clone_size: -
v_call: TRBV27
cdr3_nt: TGTGCCAGCAGTTTCTACTCCCCCGGGACTAGCGGGGGGCGGGGTGAGCAGTTCTTC
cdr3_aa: CASSFYSPGTSGGRGEQFF

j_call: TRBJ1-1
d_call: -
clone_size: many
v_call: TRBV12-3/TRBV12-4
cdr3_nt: TGTGCCAGCAGTTTAAGAACAGGCGGGGAAGCTTTCTTT
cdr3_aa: CASSLRTGGEAFF

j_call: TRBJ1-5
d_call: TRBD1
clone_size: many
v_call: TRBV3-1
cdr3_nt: TGTGCCAGCAGTTCTGACAGGGGCCAGCCCCAGCATTTT
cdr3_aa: CASSSDRGQPQHF

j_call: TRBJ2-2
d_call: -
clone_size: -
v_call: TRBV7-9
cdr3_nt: TGTGCCAGCAGCACGGACTTACCGAGGACCGGGGAGCTGTTTTTT
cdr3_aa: CASSTDLPRTGELFF

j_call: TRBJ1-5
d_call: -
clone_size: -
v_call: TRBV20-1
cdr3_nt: TGCAGTGCTAGAGATGGAGGGGAGGAGCAGCCCCAGCATTTT
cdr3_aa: CSARDGGEEQPQHF

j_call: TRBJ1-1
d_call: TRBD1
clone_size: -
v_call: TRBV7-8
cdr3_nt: TGTGCCAGCAGCCGCCGGGACAGGGGTCTCACCCTCACCCGGGACACTGAAGCTTTCTTT
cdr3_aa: CASSRRDRGLTLTRDTEAFF

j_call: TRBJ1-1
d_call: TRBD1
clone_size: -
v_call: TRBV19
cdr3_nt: TGTGCCAGTAGTGACGACAGGGACACTGAAGCTTTCTTT
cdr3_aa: CASSDDRDTEAFF

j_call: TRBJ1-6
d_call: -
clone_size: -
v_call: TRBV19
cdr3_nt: TGTGCCAGTAGTATTACTATATACAATTCACCCCTCCACTTT
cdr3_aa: CASSITIYNSPLHF

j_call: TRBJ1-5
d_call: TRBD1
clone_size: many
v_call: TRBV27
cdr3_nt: TGTGCCAGCAGCCTCGCCGGGACAGGGGCCTATGCCCAGCCCCAGCATTTT
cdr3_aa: CASSLAGTGAYAQPQHF

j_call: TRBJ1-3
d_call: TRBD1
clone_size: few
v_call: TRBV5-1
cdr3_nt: TGCGCCAGCAGCGTACAGGGGACCCCCCAGGGATCTGGAAACACCATATATTTT
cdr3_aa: CASSVQGTPQGSGNTIYF

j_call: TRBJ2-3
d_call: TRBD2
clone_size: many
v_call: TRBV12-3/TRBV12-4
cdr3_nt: TGTGCCAGCAGTTTAGTACCCGGGGGGGCGTCCGATACGCAGTATTTT
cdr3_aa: CASSLVPGGASDTQYF

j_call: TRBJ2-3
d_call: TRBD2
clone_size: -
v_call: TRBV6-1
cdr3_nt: TGTGCCAGCATGACCAGCGGGGGGGCCACAGATACGCAGTATTTT
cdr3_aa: CASMTSGGATDTQYF

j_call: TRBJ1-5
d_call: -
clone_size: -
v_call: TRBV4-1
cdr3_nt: TGCGCCAGCAGCCAAGTCGAGAGACCCAATCAGCCCCAGCATTTT
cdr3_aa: CASSQVERPNQPQHF

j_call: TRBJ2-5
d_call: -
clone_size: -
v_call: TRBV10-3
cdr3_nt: TGTGCCATCAGTGTTGGAGTTCAAGAGACCCAGTACTTC
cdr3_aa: CAISVGVQETQYF

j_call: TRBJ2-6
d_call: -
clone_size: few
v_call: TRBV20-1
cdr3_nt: TGCAGTGCTAGGATGCCAGGGTTGTCTGGGGCCAACGTCCTGACTTTC
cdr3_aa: CSARMPGLSGANVLTF

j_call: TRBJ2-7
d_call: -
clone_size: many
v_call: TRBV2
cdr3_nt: TGTGCCAGCAGGCTCCGGGCCGGCCCCTACGAGCAGTACTTC
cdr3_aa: CASRLRAGPYEQYF

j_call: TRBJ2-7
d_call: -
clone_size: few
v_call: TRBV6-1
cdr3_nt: TGTGCCAGCAGTGAAAGGGACGAGCAGTACTTC
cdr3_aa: CASSERDEQYF

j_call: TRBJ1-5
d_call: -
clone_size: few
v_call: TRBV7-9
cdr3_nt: TGTGCCAGCAGCCCGCTGGGAGATCAGCCCCAGCATTTT
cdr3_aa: CASSPLGDQPQHF

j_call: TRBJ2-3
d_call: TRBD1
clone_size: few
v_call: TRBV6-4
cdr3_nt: TGTGCCAGCAGTTACCGGGACAGGGCCACAGATACGCAGTATTTT
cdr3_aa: CASSYRDRATDTQYF

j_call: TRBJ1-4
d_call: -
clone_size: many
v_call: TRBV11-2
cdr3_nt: TGTGCCAGCAGCTTAGAGGGCGGTGTAAGTGAAAAACTGTTTTTT
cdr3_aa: CASSLEGGVSEKLFF